The clone carrying this TCR beta chain was seen more than once but under ten times. The data derive from a study of identical twins. The CDR3 consists of 12 residues. V was pared by 3 bases and J by 8 bases, with 10 bases between. TCRdb redid the calling of the 5' RACE reads with MiXCR, one entry per CDR3 protein. The sample lists about 470,000 distinct CDR3 sequences; about 24% were seen once. The same data also contributed to another study, on T cells expressing NK-cell markers.

Sample: CD4+ T cells sorted from blood. V is TRBV12-3 or TRBV12-4 and J is TRBJ1-2, with D unresolved. This TCR derives from a woman in her late teens or twenties in good health. CDR3 region: CASSFGGRGYTF. The DNA of the CDR3 is TGTGCCAGCAGTTTCGGTGGGAGAGGCTACACCTTC.